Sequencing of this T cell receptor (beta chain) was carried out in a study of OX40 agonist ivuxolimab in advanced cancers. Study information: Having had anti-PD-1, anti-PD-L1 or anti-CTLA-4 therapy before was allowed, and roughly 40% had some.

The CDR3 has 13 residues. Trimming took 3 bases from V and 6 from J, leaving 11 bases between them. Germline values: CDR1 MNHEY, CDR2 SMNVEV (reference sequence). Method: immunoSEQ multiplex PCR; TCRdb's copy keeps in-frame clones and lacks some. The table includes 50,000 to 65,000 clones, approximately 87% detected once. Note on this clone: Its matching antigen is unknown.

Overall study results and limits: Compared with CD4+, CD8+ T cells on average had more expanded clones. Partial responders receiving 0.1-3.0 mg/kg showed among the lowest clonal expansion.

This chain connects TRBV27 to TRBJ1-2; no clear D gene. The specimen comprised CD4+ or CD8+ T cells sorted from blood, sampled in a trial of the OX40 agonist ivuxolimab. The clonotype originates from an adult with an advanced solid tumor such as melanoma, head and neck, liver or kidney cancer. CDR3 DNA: TGTGCCAGCAGTTTTGGGCAGGCTCATGGCTACACCTTC. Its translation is CASSFGQAHGYTF.